This T cell receptor beta chain was documented in a study of blood T cell repertoires in COVID-19. About the study: Sources were T cells, B-cell-depleted T cells, or PBMCs; the material itself was cDNA or gDNA.

In the source study's methods: Estimates of nucleated cell counts were drawn from the amplification of reference gene primers. Some clones are missing from TCRdb's copy, which holds only in-frame ones; the method was immunoSEQ multiplex PCR. The DNA gave D and trimming, while V, J and clone size come from that table. The table shows 350,000 to 400,000 clones, with nearly 90% occurring only once. Participant ages covered roughly 18 to 89 years across approximately 25 US areas. Germline CDR1 is LGHDT and CDR2 is YNNKEL (reference sequence). The CDR3 extends over 16 amino acids. V lost 3 bases, J lost 8 bases, and 9 bases stayed unmatched.

The sequencing input was PBMCs or T cells enriched from blood (not recorded which). V usage is TRBV3-1 (or the pseudogene TRBV3-2) and J usage is TRBJ1-3, with TRBD1 matching over 11 bases. The sequence derives from a woman younger than 45 who had recovered from COVID-19. CDR3 sequence: CASSHPPGQGGYTIYF. The CDR3 DNA reads TGTGCCAGCAGCCATCCTCCGGGACAGGGGGGATACACCATATATTTT.